The next 21 T cell receptor beta chains were all read from a single sample in a study of OX40 agonist ivuxolimab in advanced cancers. This table comes from immunoSEQ multiplex PCR, and its TCRdb copy is limited to in-frame clones, with some not included. The profile shows more than 100,000 clones, approximately 92% of them singletons. This material consisted of CD4+ or CD8+ T cells sorted from blood, taken in a trial of the OX40 agonist ivuxolimab. The source is an adult with an advanced solid tumor such as melanoma, head and neck, liver or kidney cancer.

This sequence joins TRBV28 and TRBJ2-7; TRBD1 matches at 8 bases. CDR3 length equals 13 residues. Germline V gene data show CDR1 as MDHEN and CDR2 as SYDVKM. V was pared by 6 bases and J by 6 bases, with 7 bases of the junction left unmatched. The CDR3 loop is CASRSTGGLEQYF. For the CDR3, the DNA is TGTGCCAGCAGATCTACAGGGGGTCTCGAGCAGTACTTC.

The rearrangement joins TRBV6-5 to TRBJ2-7; D tentatively reads TRBD1 or TRBD2 (5 bases each). CDR3 length: 14 amino acids. Germline CDR1 reads MNHEY; CDR2 reads SVGAGI. The germline V and J ends were trimmed by 6 bases and 6 bases, with 18 bases remaining between them. CDR3 sequence (DNA): TGTGCCAGCAGCCAGTCCGGGGCGCGGCTCGAGCAGTACTTC. Its protein product is CASSQSGARLEQYF.

The chain joins TRBV30 to TRBJ1-1; tentatively, D is TRBD1 (5 bases). This CDR3 is 12 amino acids long. Germline CDR1 reads GTSNPN; CDR2 reads SVGIG (reference sequence). V was cut by 4 bases and J by 6 bases, with 12 bases left in between. CDR3 amino acids: CAWIPTAAEAFF. As DNA, the CDR3 is TGTGCCTGGATCCCGACAGCCGCTGAAGCTTTCTTT.

This clone came up a few times. V and J are TRBV11-2 and TRBJ1-2, with TRBD1 matching over 9 bases. Germline CDR1 and CDR2: SGHAT and FQNNGV. J gave up 5 bases and V 5 bases, and 3 bases lay outside the gene matches. This CDR3 is 13 amino acids long. The CDR3 DNA is TGTGCCAGCAGCGAGGACAGGGGTTATGGCTACACCTTC. Translation gives CASSEDRGYGYTF.

The chain recombines TRBV5-1 with TRBJ2-7; TRBD2 matches at 11 bases. In germline, CDR1 is SGHRS, CDR2 YFSETQ. The CDR3 has 15 residues. J lost 3 bases, V lost 2 bases, and 4 bases had no gene match. For the CDR3, the DNA is TGCGCCAGCAGCTTCTTAGCGGGGGGGCTCTACGAGCAGTACTTC. Translation gives CASSFLAGGLYEQYF.

The sample holds one count of this clone. V and J are TRBV18 and TRBJ1-4; the match to TRBD1 covers 12 bases. The CDR3 is made up of 18 amino acids. With V trimmed by 3 bases and J by 3 bases, 8 bases remained unmatched. Per germline, CDR1 KGHSH and CDR2 LQKENI. Written as DNA, the CDR3 is TGTGCCAGCTCACCTCGAGGGACAGGGGGCTCAGCTAATGAAAAACTGTTTTTT. The encoded protein is CASSPRGTGGSANEKLFF.

The V gene is TRBV5-4, the J gene TRBJ2-1; 9 nucleotides match TRBD2. The V segment lost 0 bases and the J segment 10 bases; nucleotides outside the gene matches: 11. The germline V gene has CDR1 SGHNT and CDR2 YYREEE (reference sequence). The CDR3 has 16 residues. The chain's CDR3 is CASSLDGGGATAEQFF. The CDR3 DNA is TGTGCCAGCAGCTTGGACGGCGGGGGGGCCACCGCGGAGCAGTTCTTC.

The CDR3 here is CASSLDGQGAYNEQFF. In DNA form, the CDR3 reads TGTGCCAGCAGCTTGGATGGACAGGGGGCCTACAATGAGCAGTTCTTC. The chain joins TRBV5-8 to TRBJ2-1, with 10 positions matching TRBD1. This CDR3 spans 16 amino acids. CDR1 SGHTS and CDR2 YDEGEE come from the germline V gene. V dropped 0 bases and J dropped 2; count of bases not matched to a gene: 2.

V usage is TRBV11-2 and J usage is TRBJ1-2; D not certain. The CDR3 totals 15 residues. Deletions cut 1 base from V and 4 bases from J, with 13 bases between. Germline CDR1 reads SGHAT; CDR2 reads FQNNGV. CDR3 nucleotides: TGTGCCAGCAGCTTAGTCAGGACTGCCACCTATGGCTACACCTTC. Amino acid sequence: CASSLVRTATYGYTF.

V usage is TRBV28 and J usage is TRBJ1-2, with D tentatively TRBD1 (5 bases). CDR3 size: 16 residues. Germline-derived CDR1 and CDR2 are MDHEN and SYDVKM. The V and J ends lost 4 bases and 6 bases respectively, with 21 bases between them. The CDR3 bases are TGTGCCAGCAGTTCCTACGGGGACCCCCGGGGACATGGCTACACCTTC. Its protein product is CASSSYGDPRGHGYTF.

The gene calls are TRBV6-5 and TRBJ2-3, with D possibly called TRBD1 or TRBD2 (5 bases each). V shed 0 bases and J shed 5 bases, with 12 bases lying between them. The CDR3 spans 15 residues. CDR1 and CDR2 (germline): MNHEY, SVGAGI. The CDR3 DNA reads as TGTGCCAGCAGTTACTCATTCGGGGCGGGAGATACGCAGTATTTT. It codes for CASSYSFGAGDTQYF.

The V gene is TRBV6-5, the J gene TRBJ2-2, with D possibly being TRBD1 (6 bases). Per germline, CDR1 MNHEY and CDR2 SVGAGI. This CDR3 is built from 15 residues. V was cut by 7 bases and J by 4 bases, with 16 bases left in between. CDR3 protein: CASKTGSYSTGELFF. CDR3 nucleotide sequence: TGTGCCAGCAAAACAGGGTCTTATAGCACCGGGGAGCTGTTTTTT.

V gene TRBV4-1 combines with J gene TRBJ2-5, with 14 bases identical to TRBD2. The CDR3 consists of 20 residues. Germline V gives CDR1 MGHRA, CDR2 YSYEKL. Unmatched junction bases numbered 11, after V lost 1 base and J lost 1 base. CDR3 sequence: CASSQGRRGLAGGVQETQYF. DNA of the CDR3: TGCGCCAGCAGCCAAGGACGACGCGGACTAGCGGGGGGAGTCCAAGAGACCCAGTACTTC.

Comment on this clone: The same CDR3 can be traced to other DNA sequences in this sample. The chain uses TRBV10-3 and TRBJ1-1; a weak D match, TRBD1 (6 bases). Germline V CDR1 and CDR2: ENHRY, SYGVKD. The V end was cut by 6 bases, the J end by 1 base, with 6 bases between. The CDR3 is 12 amino acids. CDR3: CAIRDRNTEAFF. The CDR3 DNA reads TGTGCCATCAGGGACAGGAACACTGAAGCTTTCTTT.

This clone was observed once. This chain connects TRBV5-1 to TRBJ2-7; the D gene is possibly TRBD1 (5 bases). The ends were cut back, 4 bases at V and 0 bases at J, with 23 bases in the middle. The CDR3 has 18 residues. Germline CDR1 and CDR2: SGHRS and YFSETQ. For the CDR3, the DNA is TGCGCCAGCAGCCATTGGGGTTTCGACAGCACACTCTCCTACGAGCAGTACTTC. Translating gives CASSHWGFDSTLSYEQYF.

The chain joins TRBV29-1 to TRBJ2-3; D is unresolved. The CDR3 runs 11 residues. The V gene lost 7 bases and the J gene lost 3 bases, with 8 bases spanning the gap. Looked up from germline, CDR1 is SQVTM and CDR2 is ANQGSEA. The CDR3 protein is CSGLQTDTQYF. The CDR3 DNA reads TGCAGCGGCCTACAGACAGATACGCAGTATTTT.

The chain joins TRBV4-3 to TRBJ2-7; possible D gene TRBD2, 6 bases. The CDR3 is made up of 15 amino acids. Germline CDR1 and CDR2: LGHNA and YSLEER. Deletions cut 1 base from V and 3 bases from J, with 13 bases between. Here the CDR3 DNA reads TGCGCCAGCAGCCAAGGCCCCACGGGGGACTACGAGCAGTACTTC. Protein sequence: CASSQGPTGDYEQYF.

The rearrangement links TRBV2 to TRBJ2-7, with D possibly being TRBD1 (6 bases). Germline V CDR1 and CDR2: SNHLY, FYNNEI. This CDR3 region has 13 residues. Trimming pared 4 bases from V and 2 bases from J, leaving 9 bases between. CDR3 loop: CASSVGQTYEQYF. The CDR3 nucleotides read TGTGCCAGCAGTGTTGGACAGACCTACGAGCAGTACTTC.

The V and J genes are TRBV28 and TRBJ1-2; D ambiguous. CDR1 MDHEN and CDR2 SYDVKM come from the germline V gene. The CDR3 length is 15 residues. Trimming cost V 7 bases and J 4 bases, with 19 bases left between them. The chain's CDR3 is CASTVSAGRSYGYTF. CDR3 sequence (DNA): TGTGCCAGCACCGTCTCTGCCGGGCGGAGCTATGGCTACACCTTC.

The chain links TRBV7-9 to TRBJ1-1, with D hard to call. CDR3 size: 12 residues. From germline, CDR1 is SEHNR and CDR2 FQNEAQ (reference sequence). V lost 5 bases and J lost 0, with 4 bases in between. The CDR3 sequence: CASSHVNTEAFF. The CDR3 bases are TGTGCCAGCAGCCATGTGAACACTGAAGCTTTCTTT.

The chain has TRBV19 and TRBJ1-1; tentatively, D is TRBD1 (5 bases). Germline V CDR1 and CDR2: LNHDA, SQIVND (reference sequence). The CDR3 has 14 residues. Deletions cut 6 bases from V and 5 bases from J, with 16 bases between. The CDR3: CASRPGSPRTEAFF. The CDR3, as DNA: TGTGCCAGTAGACCAGGGTCCCCTCGGACTGAAGCTTTCTTT.